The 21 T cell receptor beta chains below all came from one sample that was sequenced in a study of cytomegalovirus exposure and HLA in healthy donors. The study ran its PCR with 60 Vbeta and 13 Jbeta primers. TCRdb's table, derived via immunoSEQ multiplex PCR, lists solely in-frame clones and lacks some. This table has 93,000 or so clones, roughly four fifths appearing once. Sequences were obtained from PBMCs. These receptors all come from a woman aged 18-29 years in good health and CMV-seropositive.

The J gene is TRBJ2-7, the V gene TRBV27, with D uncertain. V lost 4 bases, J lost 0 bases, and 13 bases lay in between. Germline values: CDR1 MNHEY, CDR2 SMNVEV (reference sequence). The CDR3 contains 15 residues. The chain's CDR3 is CASSYRGYISYEQYF. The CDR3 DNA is TGTGCCAGCAGTTATAGAGGCTACATCTCCTACGAGCAGTACTTC.

The CDR3 sequence: CASSFRPRGLVKTEAFF. CDR3 nucleotides: TGTGCCAGCAGTTTTCGGCCGCGGGGGCTGGTTAAAACTGAAGCTTTCTTT. The rearrangement uses TRBV27 and TRBJ1-1; tentative D call: TRBD1 (6 bases). Trimming removed 3 bases from V and 5 bases from J, with 22 bases in between. The CDR3 length is 17 residues. Looked up from germline, CDR1 is MNHEY and CDR2 is SMNVEV (reference sequence).

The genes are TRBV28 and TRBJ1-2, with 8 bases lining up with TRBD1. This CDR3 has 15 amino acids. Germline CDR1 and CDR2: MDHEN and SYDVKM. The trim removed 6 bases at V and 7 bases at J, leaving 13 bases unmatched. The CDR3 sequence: CASSLGQGGVGGYTF. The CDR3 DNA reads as TGTGCCAGCAGCCTCGGACAGGGTGGGGTTGGTGGCTACACCTTC.

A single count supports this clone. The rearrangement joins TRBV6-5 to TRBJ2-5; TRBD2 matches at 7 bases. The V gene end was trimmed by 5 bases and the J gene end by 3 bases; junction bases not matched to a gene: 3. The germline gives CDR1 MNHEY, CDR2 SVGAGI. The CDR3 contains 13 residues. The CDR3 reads CASSPRGEETQYF. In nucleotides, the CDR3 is TGTGCCAGCAGTCCTCGGGGGGAAGAGACCCAGTACTTC.

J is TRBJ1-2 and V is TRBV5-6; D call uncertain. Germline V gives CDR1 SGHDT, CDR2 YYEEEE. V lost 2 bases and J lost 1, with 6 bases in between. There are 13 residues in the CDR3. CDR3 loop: CASSLLLNYGYTF. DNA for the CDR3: TGTGCCAGCAGCTTACTCCTTAACTATGGCTACACCTTC.

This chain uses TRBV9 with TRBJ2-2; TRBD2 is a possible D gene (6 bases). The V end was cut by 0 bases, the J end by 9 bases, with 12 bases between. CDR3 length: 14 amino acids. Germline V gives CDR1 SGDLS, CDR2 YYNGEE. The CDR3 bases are TGTGCCAGCAGCGTAGTTGCACTAGCCCGGGAGCTGTTTTTT. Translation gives CASSVVALARELFF.

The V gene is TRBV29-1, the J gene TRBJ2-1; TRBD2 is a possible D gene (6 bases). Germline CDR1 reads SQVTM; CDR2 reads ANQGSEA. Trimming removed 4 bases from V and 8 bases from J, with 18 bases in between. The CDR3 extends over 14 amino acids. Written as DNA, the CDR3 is TGCAGCGTTGCTAAAGCCCTAGCGAGGGATGAGCAGTTCTTC. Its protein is CSVAKALARDEQFF.

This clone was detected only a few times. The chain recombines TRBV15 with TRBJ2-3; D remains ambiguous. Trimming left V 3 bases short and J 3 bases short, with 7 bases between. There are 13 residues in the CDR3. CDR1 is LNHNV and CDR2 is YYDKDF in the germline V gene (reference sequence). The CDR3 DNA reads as TGTGCCACCAGCAGCGGCGGAACAGATACGCAGTATTTT. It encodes CATSSGGTDTQYF. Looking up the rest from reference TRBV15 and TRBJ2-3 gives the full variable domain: DAMVIQNPRYQVTQFGKPVTLSCSQTLNHNVMYWYQQKSSQAPKLLFHYYDKDFNNEADTPDNFQSRRPNTSFCFLDIRSPGLGDTAMYLCATSSGGTDTQYFGPGTRLTVL.

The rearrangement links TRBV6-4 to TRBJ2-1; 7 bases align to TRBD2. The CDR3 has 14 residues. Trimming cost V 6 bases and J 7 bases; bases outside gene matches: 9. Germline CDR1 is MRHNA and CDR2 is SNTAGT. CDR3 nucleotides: TGTGCCAGCAGCCGAACTAGCGAGGGGAATGAGCAGTTCTTC. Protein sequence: CASSRTSEGNEQFF.

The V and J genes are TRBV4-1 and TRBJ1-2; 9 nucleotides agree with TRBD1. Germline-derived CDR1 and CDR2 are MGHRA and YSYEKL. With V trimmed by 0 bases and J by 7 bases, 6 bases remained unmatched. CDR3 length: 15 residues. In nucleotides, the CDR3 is TGCGCCAGCAGCCAAGACAGGACAGGGGTGGTTGGCTACACCTTC. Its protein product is CASSQDRTGVVGYTF.

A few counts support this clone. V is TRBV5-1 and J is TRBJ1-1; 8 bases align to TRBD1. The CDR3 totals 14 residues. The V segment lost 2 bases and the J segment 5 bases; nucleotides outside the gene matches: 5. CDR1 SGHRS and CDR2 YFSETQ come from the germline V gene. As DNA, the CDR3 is TGCGCCAGCAGCTTCTCCACAGGGGGAACTGAAGCTTTCTTT. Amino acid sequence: CASSFSTGGTEAFF.

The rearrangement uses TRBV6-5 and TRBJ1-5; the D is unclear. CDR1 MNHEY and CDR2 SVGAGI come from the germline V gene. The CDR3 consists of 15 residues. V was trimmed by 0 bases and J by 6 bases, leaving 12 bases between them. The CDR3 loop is CASSYSAGSGQPQHF. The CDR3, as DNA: TGTGCCAGCAGTTACTCGGCGGGGTCCGGTCAGCCCCAGCATTTT.

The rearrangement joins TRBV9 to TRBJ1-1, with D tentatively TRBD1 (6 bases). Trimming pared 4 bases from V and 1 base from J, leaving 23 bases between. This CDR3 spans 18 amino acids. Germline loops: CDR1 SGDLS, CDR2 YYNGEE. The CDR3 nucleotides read TGTGCCAGCAGCAGAACCGACAGGCCTATAGGGTGGAACACTGAAGCTTTCTTT. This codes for CASSRTDRPIGWNTEAFF.

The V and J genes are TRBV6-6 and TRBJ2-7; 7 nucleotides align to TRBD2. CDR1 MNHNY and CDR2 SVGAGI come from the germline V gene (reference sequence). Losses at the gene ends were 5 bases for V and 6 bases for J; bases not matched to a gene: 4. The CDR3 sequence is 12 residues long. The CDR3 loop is CASSPGTTEQYF. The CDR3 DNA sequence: TGTGCCAGCAGTCCCGGGACTACCGAGCAGTACTTC.

This chain's CDR3 is CASSQQREEAFF. The CDR3 coding sequence is TGTGCCAGCTCACAACAACGGGAGGAAGCTTTCTTT. The J gene is TRBJ1-1, the V gene TRBV18; no definite D call. CDR3 length equals 12 residues. Germline V gene sequence: CDR1 KGHSH, CDR2 LQKENI. V was pared by 4 bases and J by 8 bases, with 11 bases between.

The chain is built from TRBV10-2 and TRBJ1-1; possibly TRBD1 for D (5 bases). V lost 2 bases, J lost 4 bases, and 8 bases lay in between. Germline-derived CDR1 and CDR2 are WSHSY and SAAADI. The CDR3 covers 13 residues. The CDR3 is CASSEQGRTEAFF. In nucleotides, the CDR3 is TGCGCCAGCAGTGAGCAGGGCCGCACTGAAGCTTTCTTT.

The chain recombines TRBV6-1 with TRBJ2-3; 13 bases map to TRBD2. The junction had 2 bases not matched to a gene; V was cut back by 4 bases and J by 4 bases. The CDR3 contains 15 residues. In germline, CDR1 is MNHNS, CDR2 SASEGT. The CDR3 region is CASSGGLAGADTQYF. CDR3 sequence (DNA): TGTGCCAGCAGTGGAGGACTAGCGGGGGCAGATACGCAGTATTTT.

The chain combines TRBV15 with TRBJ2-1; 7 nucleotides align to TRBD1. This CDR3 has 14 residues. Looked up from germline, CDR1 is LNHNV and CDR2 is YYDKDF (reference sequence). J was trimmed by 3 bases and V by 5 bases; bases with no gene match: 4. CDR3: CATSDHRGYNEQFF. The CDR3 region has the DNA TGTGCCACCAGCGACCACAGGGGCTACAATGAGCAGTTCTTC.

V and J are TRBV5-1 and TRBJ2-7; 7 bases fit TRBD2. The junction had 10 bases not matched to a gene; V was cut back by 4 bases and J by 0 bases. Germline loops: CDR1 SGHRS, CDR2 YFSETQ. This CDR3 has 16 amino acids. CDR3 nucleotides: TGCGCCAGCAGCCAAACCCTAGCGGCCGTCTCCTACGAGCAGTACTTC. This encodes CASSQTLAAVSYEQYF.

The CDR3, as DNA: TGTGCCAGCAGTTACAAGTCAGGGGGCTTTGGCTACACCTTC. It specifies CASSYKSGGFGYTF. The gene calls are TRBV6-5 and TRBJ1-2, with 8 bases that match TRBD1. The germline gives CDR1 MNHEY, CDR2 SVGAGI. There are 14 residues in the CDR3. Trimming cost V 2 bases and J 7 bases; bases outside gene matches: 6.

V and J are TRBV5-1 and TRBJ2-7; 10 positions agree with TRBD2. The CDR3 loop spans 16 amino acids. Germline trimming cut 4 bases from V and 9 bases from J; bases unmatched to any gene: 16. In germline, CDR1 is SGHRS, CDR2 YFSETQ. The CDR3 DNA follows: TGCGCCAGCAGCCGAGATTTAGCGGGAGGTTATCCCGGGCAGTACTTC. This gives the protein CASSRDLAGGYPGQYF.